This T cell receptor beta chain is drawn from a study of T cell responses to AZD1222 COVID-19 vaccine. Assay: immunoSEQ multiplex PCR; the TCRdb copy retains only in-frame clones and omits some. This table has about 120,000 clones, around nine tenths appearing once. The sample holds one count of this clone. Its target is not known. Findings and limits, study-wide: Seropositivity was recorded at baseline in only six AZD1222 recipients. Reportedly, close to half of spike-specific TCRs are directed against unmutated variant regions.

Trimming stripped 2 bases from V and 4 bases from J, with 14 bases between. The CDR3 extends over 15 amino acids. Germline V gives CDR1 LGHNA, CDR2 YNFKEQ. The sample was peripheral blood, taken 28 days after the second AZD1222 dose. The V call is TRBV4-2, the J call TRBJ1-1, with D possibly TRBD1 on 5 matching bases. The receptor was isolated from an adult who received the AZD1222 COVID-19 vaccine. The CDR3 here is CASSQTLARATEAFF. The CDR3 DNA follows: TGTGCCAGCAGCCAAACCCTGGCCAGGGCCACTGAAGCTTTCTTT.